This is a list of T cell receptor beta chains from one sample in a study of blood T cells in healthy people across ages. TCRdb recomputed calls from the 5' RACE reads with MiXCR, one row per CDR3 protein. The sample carries about 1,000,000 distinct CDR3 sequences, 35% to 50% recorded once. Sequenced material: blood. All receptors come from a woman aged 55-69 years in good health. CDR3s include the opening cysteine and the closing phenylalanine or tryptophan. The D gene is left open where the match is weak. Rows may omit the clone size; those that give it use once, few, many or a size class.

many	TRBD2	TRBV6-2/TRBV6-3	TRBJ2-3	TGTGCCAGCAGTTACTCGATTGCTAGCGGGATTCATGATAACACAGATACGCAGTATTTT	CASSYSIASGIHDNTDTQYF
.	TRBD1	TRBV28	TRBJ2-7	TGTGCCAGCTCCTTTAGGGGGCACAATGAGCAGTACTTC	CASSFRGHNEQYF
.	TRBD2	TRBV28	TRBJ2-1	TGTGCCACTAGCGGGCCGGTTGTTTATGAGCAGTTCTTC	CATSGPVVYEQFF
.	.	TRBV20-1	TRBJ2-7	TGCAGCGCTAGACGGCTTGATCAGCAGTACTTC	CSARRLDQQYF
few	.	TRBV20-1	TRBJ1-1	TGCAGTGCGCCTAGGGGGGCGAAGACTGAAGCTTTCTTT	CSAPRGAKTEAFF
once	.	TRBV5-1	TRBJ1-1	TGCGCCAGCAGCTTGGTCAAGGCGGGGACTGAAGCTTTCTTT	CASSLVKAGTEAFF
.	TRBD1	TRBV6-2/TRBV6-3	TRBJ2-3	TGTGCCAGCAGCGGACAGGGGGCGCATACGCAGTATTTT	CASSGQGAHTQYF
.	TRBD2	TRBV20-1	TRBJ2-7	TGCAGTGCTAGGGCACTAGCGGGGCCCGACGAGCAGTACTTC	CSARALAGPDEQYF
few	.	TRBV7-9	TRBJ2-7	TGTGCCAGCAGGGCGACAGGGGAGGGATGGGACGAGCAGTACTTC	CASRATGEGWDEQYF
few	.	TRBV16	TRBJ1-4	TGTGCCAGCAGCCTCCAAAGCGGAACTAATGAAAAACTGTTTTTT	CASSLQSGTNEKLFF
.	.	TRBV29-1	TRBJ1-1	TGCAGCGTTGGTCTAGGATCGAACACTGAAGCTTTCTTT	CSVGLGSNTEAFF
few	.	TRBV12-3/TRBV12-4	TRBJ2-4	TGTGCCAGCAGGTTTGGTAGGGGTGTAGCCAAAAACATTCAGTACTTC	CASRFGRGVAKNIQYF
.	TRBD2	TRBV10-3	TRBJ2-5	TGTGCCATCAGTGGGACTAGCGGGAGTACTAATGAGCAGTACTTC	CAISGTSGSTNEQYF
.	TRBD2	TRBV29-1	TRBJ2-1	TGCAGCGCCCGGAGGGGACTAGCGGGAGTCCGTGAGCAGTTCTTC	CSARRGLAGVREQFF
.	.	TRBV25-1	TRBJ1-4	TGTGCCAGCAGTATTCGGACCTCGGATAATGAGAAACTGTTTTTT	CASSIRTSDNEKLFF
.	TRBD2	TRBV27	TRBJ2-1	TGTGCCAGCAGGGATAAACGGACTAGTCTTTATACTGAGCAGTTCTTC	CASRDKRTSLYTEQFF
few	TRBD1	TRBV10-3	TRBJ1-2	TGTGCCATCAGTGAAGGGACAGGGGACTATGGCTACACCTTC	CAISEGTGDYGYTF
.	TRBD2	TRBV6-5	TRBJ2-1	TGTGCCAGCAGTTACTCTCCTAGCGGGAGGGATGAGCAGTTCTTC	CASSYSPSGRDEQFF
once	TRBD1	TRBV6-5	TRBJ2-4	TGTGCCAGCAGTTACGGGACAGGGTTCAATGAGCAGTACTTC	CASSYGTGFNEQYF
.	.	TRBV29-1	TRBJ2-1	TGCAGCGTTATCAAAGCTAGCGCTTACAATGAGCAGTTCTTC	CSVIKASAYNEQFF
few	.	TRBV29-1	TRBJ2-7	TGCAGCGTTGAACAGGGCGAGAACCACGAGCAGTACTTC	CSVEQGENHEQYF
.	.	TRBV2	TRBJ2-7	TGTGCCAGCAATGAATTGCTCCCTAGGTCTTACGAGCAGTACTTC	CASNELLPRSYEQYF
.	.	TRBV12-3/TRBV12-4	TRBJ2-5	TGTGCCAGCAGGTTCTTGGGGGGCAGCCAAGAGACCCAGTACTTC	CASRFLGGSQETQYF
few	TRBD1	TRBV29-1	TRBJ2-1	TGCAGCAGCCGACAGGGGGTTTACAATGAGCAGTTCTTC	CSSRQGVYNEQFF